Listed here are 26 T cell receptor beta chains from one sample, sequenced in a study of vaccination and CD4 T cells after COVID-19 (dated by TCRdb to between 2021 and 2023). The sample's treatment or condition, from its label and the paper: roughly 10-day PBMC culture with coronavirus spike peptide pools or control peptides (ViraFEST assay). For these receptors, no antigen is known. The library was generated by PCR. Instrument used: Illumina iSeq 100. TCR sequencing of DNA from cultured CD4+ T cells used the Oncomine TCR Beta short-read assay at the Johns Hopkins FTIC core. TCRdb ran its own pipeline on the public reads, namely fastp trimming at Q25 and MiXCR clone calling, and kept in-frame beta chains. Each CDR3 protein appears once, grouped with its most common genes and DNA. This sample gives around 5,200 distinct CDR3 sequences in total; about 40% of them show up just once. The ten most abundant clones make up around 10% of the sample.

The sequencing sample was made of CD4+ T cells from blood, cultured in vitro. Every receptor here comes from a human donor who had recovered from COVID-19.

The V gene is TRBV7-2, the J gene TRBJ2-5; D unclear. CDR3 length: 13 residues. Germline V gives CDR1 SGHTA, CDR2 FQGNSA. Deletions cut 5 bases from V and 4 bases from J, with 11 bases between. CDR3 sequence: CASSLLTTETQYF. The CDR3 DNA reads as TGTGCCAGCAGCCTCCTCACTACAGAGACCCAGTACTTC.

This clonotype is medium-sized by share. The CDR3 coding sequence is TGCAGTGCTAGAGCCGGGAGGCGGGGGACCCAGTACTTC. Translation gives CSARAGRRGTQYF. V gene TRBV20-1 combines with J gene TRBJ2-5; 7 nucleotides agree with TRBD2. Germline CDR1 is DFQATT and CDR2 is SNEGSKA (reference sequence). CDR3 length: 13 amino acids. V lost 1 base, J lost 7 bases, and 6 bases stayed unmatched.

As regards this clonotype: This may be a read error, as it is one base from a much larger clone. CDR3 sequence (DNA): TGTGTCAGCAGCCTCGGTGGGACCCAGTACTTC. It yields the protein CVSSLGGTQYF. The rearrangement uses TRBV7-2 and TRBJ2-5; D remains ambiguous. The germline gives CDR1 SGHTA, CDR2 FQGNSA. The CDR3 contains 11 residues.

This chain links TRBV7-9 with TRBJ2-7, with D tentatively TRBD1 or TRBD2 (5 bases each). This CDR3 spans 13 amino acids. V was cut by 2 bases and J by 5 bases, with 10 bases left in between. Per the germline V gene, CDR1 is SEHNR and CDR2 is FQNEAQ (reference sequence). This CDR3 reads CASSLWGIHEQYF. The CDR3 bases are TGTGCCAGCAGCTTATGGGGGATCCACGAGCAGTACTTC.

The chain recombines TRBV7-2 with TRBJ2-3; D uncertain. Trimming pared 5 bases from V and 2 bases from J, leaving 5 bases between. The CDR3 spans 12 residues. The V gene's germline CDR1 is SGHTA and CDR2 FQGNSA. CDR3 DNA: TGTGCCAGCAGCCCCACCACAGATACGCAGTATTTT. The encoded protein is CASSPTTDTQYF.

The sample holds a few counts of this clonotype. The CDR3 sequence is CASTTGPTYEQYF. The CDR3, as DNA: TGTGCCAGCACCACCGGGCCCACCTACGAGCAGTACTTC. V and J are TRBV6-1 and TRBJ2-7; D is uncertain. Germline CDR1 and CDR2: MNHNS and SASEGT. The CDR3 runs 13 residues. Trimming removed 7 bases from V and 2 bases from J, with 12 bases in between.

This clonotype is a singleton in its sample. The genes are TRBV7-8 and TRBJ2-7; no clear D. CDR1 and CDR2 (germline): SGHVS, FQNEAQ. The CDR3 extends over 13 amino acids. V lost 3 bases to trimming and J lost 2 bases, with 8 bases between them. The CDR3 loop reads CASSFSGTYEQYF. CDR3 sequence (DNA): TGTGCCAGCAGCTTCTCCGGAACCTACGAGCAGTACTTC.

The chain couples TRBV28 to TRBJ1-6, with D hard to call. The CDR3 contains 14 residues. The germline V gene encodes CDR1 MDHEN and CDR2 SYDVKM. The V and J ends lost 7 bases and 7 bases respectively, with 14 bases between them. CDR3 nucleotides: TGTGCCAGCACCCAAGGTGCCGCCAATTCACCCCTCCACTTT. Amino acid sequence: CASTQGAANSPLHF.

The rearrangement uses TRBV29-1 and TRBJ1-2; D is ambiguous. The CDR3 spans 10 residues. The ends were cut back, 4 bases at V and 8 bases at J, with 8 bases in the middle. CDR1 SQVTM and CDR2 ANQGSEA come from the germline V gene. Here the CDR3 DNA reads TGCAGCGTTGGTCAGCGGGGCTACACCTTC. Amino acids: CSVGQRGYTF.

In regard to this clonotype: A read error is likely, as this CDR3 ends without the conserved phenylalanine or tryptophan. The genes are TRBV20-1 and TRBJ2-1; D uncertain. The CDR3 runs to 14 residues. Germline V gene lookup returns CDR1 DFQATT and CDR2 SNEGSKA (reference sequence). V lost 2 bases and J lost 3, with 11 bases in between. The CDR3 spells CSARSQSYYNEQFC. The DNA of the CDR3 is TGCAGTGCTAGATCGCAGTCTTACTACAATGAGCAGTTCTGC.

The chain couples TRBV20-1 to TRBJ2-7; 12 bases are a match to TRBD1. The CDR3 spans 13 residues. V gave up 5 bases and J gave up 7 bases; unmatched junction bases: 6. Germline assignment: CDR1 DFQATT and CDR2 SNEGSKA (reference sequence). Written as DNA, the CDR3 is TGCAGTGCTCAGAGGGACAGGGGGCAAGAGCAGTACTTC. This encodes CSAQRDRGQEQYF.

The chain uses TRBV5-4 and TRBJ2-5; 14 nucleotides match TRBD2. Germline CDR1 is SGHNT and CDR2 is YYREEE (reference sequence). The CDR3 loop spans 16 amino acids. V lost 1 base and J lost 4; bases outside the gene matches: 3. The CDR3 region has the DNA TGTGCCAGCAGCTTGTCCGGGACTAGCGGGGGAGAGACCCAGTACTTC. Translating it yields CASSLSGTSGGETQYF.

V is TRBV20-1 and J is TRBJ2-5, with 8 bases matching TRBD2. The germline V gene encodes CDR1 DFQATT and CDR2 SNEGSKA (reference sequence). V shed 0 bases, J shed 1 base, and the junction held 4 bases outside the gene matches. The CDR3 extends over 15 amino acids. This CDR3 reads CSARDGLAGQETQYF. CDR3 DNA sequence: TGCAGTGCTAGAGATGGGCTAGCGGGCCAAGAGACCCAGTACTTC.

This clonotype was seen a handful of times. The rearrangement uses TRBV28 and TRBJ2-7; D is possibly TRBD1 (5 bases). Trimming stripped 2 bases from V and 6 bases from J, with 5 bases between. Germline V gene lookup returns CDR1 MDHEN and CDR2 SYDVKM. The CDR3 totals 11 residues. The CDR3 protein is CASSLRGEQYF. Here the CDR3 DNA reads TGTGCCAGCAGTTTAAGGGGCGAGCAGTACTTC.

This clonotype occurred a few times. The chain uses TRBV10-3 and TRBJ1-2, with no clear D. The CDR3 sequence is 12 residues long. Looked up from germline, CDR1 is ENHRY and CDR2 is SYGVKD. V was pared by 7 bases and J by 5 bases, with 11 bases between. The DNA for the CDR3 is TGTGCCATCACTGACCGAAGTTATGGCTACACCTTC. This gives the protein CAITDRSYGYTF.

The genes are TRBV7-2 and TRBJ1-2, with 7 nucleotides matching TRBD1. V dropped 4 bases and J dropped 6; count of bases not matched to a gene: 11. The germline V gene encodes CDR1 SGHTA and CDR2 FQGNSA. The CDR3 is 15 amino acids. CDR3 DNA: TGTGCCAGCAGCTATACAGGGGACCGGAGGCATGGCTACACCTTC. Translated: CASSYTGDRRHGYTF.

V gene TRBV28 combines with J gene TRBJ2-7, with D perhaps matching TRBD1 or TRBD2 (5 bases each). The CDR3 extends over 13 amino acids. Germline V gene sequence: CDR1 MDHEN, CDR2 SYDVKM. V was trimmed by 2 bases and J by 2 bases, leaving 7 bases between them. The CDR3 sequence is CASSLGTTYEQYF. The CDR3 DNA sequence: TGTGCCAGCAGTTTAGGGACCACCTACGAGCAGTACTTC.

The CDR3 here is CASSLDRGKETQYF. The CDR3 bases are TGTGCCAGCAGCTTAGATCGGGGAAAAGAGACCCAGTACTTC. The chain couples TRBV7-9 to TRBJ2-5; a weak D match, TRBD2 (5 bases). The CDR3 consists of 14 residues. Germline V lookup: CDR1 SEHNR, CDR2 FQNEAQ (reference sequence). Trimming took off 1 base at V and 3 bases at J, with 9 bases between the two ends.

V gene TRBV20-1 combines with J gene TRBJ1-2, with 7 bases fitting TRBD1. The CDR3 is made up of 14 amino acids. The J segment lost 7 bases and the V segment lost 1 base, leaving 9 bases of the junction unmatched. From germline, CDR1 is DFQATT and CDR2 SNEGSKA (reference sequence). CDR3 region: CSARVVRGRGGYTF. CDR3 DNA sequence: TGCAGTGCTAGAGTTGTCAGGGGGAGGGGTGGCTACACCTTC.

The chain combines TRBV20-1 with TRBJ1-1, with TRBD1 as a possible D gene (5 bases). CDR3 size: 14 residues. Germline CDR1 reads DFQATT; CDR2 reads SNEGSKA (reference sequence). V was cut by 3 bases and J by 1 base, with 12 bases left in between. The CDR3 region is CSARIGAANTEAFF. The CDR3 DNA reads as TGCAGTGCTAGGATAGGGGCGGCGAACACTGAAGCTTTCTTT.

The chain has TRBV20-1 and TRBJ2-1, with 9 nucleotides matching TRBD1. This CDR3 spans 15 amino acids. With 5 bases clipped from V and 5 bases from J, the junction kept 10 bases outside the gene matches. Germline V gene data show CDR1 as DFQATT and CDR2 as SNEGSKA (reference sequence). The CDR3 protein is CSAGVPGQGNNEQFF. The CDR3 coding sequence is TGCAGTGCTGGCGTGCCGGGACAGGGCAACAATGAGCAGTTCTTC.

There are a few counts of this clonotype. The rearrangement uses TRBV20-1 and TRBJ2-1, with no clear D. CDR3 length: 10 residues. Per the germline V gene, CDR1 is DFQATT and CDR2 is SNEGSKA (reference sequence). V lost 4 bases, J lost 4 bases, and 2 bases lay in between. CDR3 region: CSAIYNEQFF. As DNA, the CDR3 is TGCAGTGCTATATACAATGAGCAGTTCTTC.

The table lists this clonotype with a few counts. This chain joins TRBV7-3 and TRBJ1-6; no clear D gene. The CDR3 runs 13 residues. CDR1 and CDR2 (germline): SGHTA, FQGTGA. Trimming pared 2 bases from V and 9 bases from J, leaving 8 bases between. CDR3 region: CASSLGGPSPLHF. For the CDR3, the DNA is TGTGCCAGCAGCTTAGGCGGCCCTTCACCCCTCCACTTT.

The chain employs TRBV6-5 and TRBJ2-7, with no clear D. The germline V and J ends were trimmed by 3 bases and 9 bases, with 15 bases remaining between them. Germline loops: CDR1 MNHEY, CDR2 SVGAGI. The CDR3 totals 13 residues. CDR3 DNA: TGTGCCAGCAGTTATGGAATGGCGGACGGGCAGTACTTC. It codes for CASSYGMADGQYF.

This clonotype was seen more than once but under ten times. The chain is built from TRBV20-1 and TRBJ2-3, with TRBD2 matching over 8 bases. Per the germline V gene, CDR1 is DFQATT and CDR2 is SNEGSKA (reference sequence). This CDR3 region has 12 residues. V was pared by 6 bases and J by 10 bases, with 9 bases of the junction left unmatched. CDR3 loop: CSAGTVAGPQYF. CDR3 coding DNA: TGCAGTGCCGGGACCGTAGCGGGACCGCAGTATTTT.

The count of this clonotype is one. The gene calls are TRBV6-5 and TRBJ1-2, with D unclear. Trimming took off 0 bases at V and 8 bases at J, with 10 bases between the two ends. This CDR3 has 13 amino acids. Germline CDR1 and CDR2: MNHEY and SVGAGI. CDR3 sequence reads: CASSYSGLDGYTF. The CDR3 coding sequence is TGTGCCAGCAGTTACTCCGGGTTAGACGGCTACACCTTC.